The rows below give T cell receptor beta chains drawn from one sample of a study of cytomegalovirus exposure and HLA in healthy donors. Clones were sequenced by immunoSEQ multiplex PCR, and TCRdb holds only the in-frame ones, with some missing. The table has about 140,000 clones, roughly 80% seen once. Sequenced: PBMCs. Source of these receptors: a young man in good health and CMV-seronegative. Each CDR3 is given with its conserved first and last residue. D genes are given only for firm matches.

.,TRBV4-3,CASSRTGGEGNTIYF
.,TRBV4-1,CASSHTGANTGELFF
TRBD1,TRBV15,CATSSPGTGTESEAFF
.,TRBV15,CATSRDRGAVSYEQYF
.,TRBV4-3,CASSQVARADGELFF
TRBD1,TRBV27,CASSVDRGPYEQYF
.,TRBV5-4,CASGQGTSTSTDTQYF
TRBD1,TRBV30,CAWSQQNRGEQYF
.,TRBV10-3,CAISVSSDGYQETQYF
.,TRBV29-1,CSATRRDNYGYTF
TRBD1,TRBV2,CATTTGTGGYEQYF
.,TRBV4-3,CASSQDTTSLYNEQFF
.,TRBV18,CASSLGRALGTEAFF
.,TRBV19,CASSGTYNPGELFF
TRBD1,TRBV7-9,CASSLGTGALRHTEAFF
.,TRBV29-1,CSVDLHNEQFF
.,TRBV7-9,CASSQAREPQHF
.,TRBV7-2,CASSITGTSGANVLTF
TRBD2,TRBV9,CASSASGGAYEQYF
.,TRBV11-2,CASSNEQGPHGYNEQFF
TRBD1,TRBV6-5,CASGRQGASGYTF
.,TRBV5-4,CASSLGQGGGNSPLHF
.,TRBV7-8,CASSLEGGTGELFF
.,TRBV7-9,CASSLQGNSYEQYF
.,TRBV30,CAWSHPRQGEKLFF
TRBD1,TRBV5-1,CASSLALGQVFGYTF
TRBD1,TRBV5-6,CASSLGGGVGNTIYF
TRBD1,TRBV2,CASRHHDRASSYEQYF